Listed below are T cell receptor beta chains from one sample, sequenced in a study of T cell responses to AZD1222 COVID-19 vaccine. The table came from immunoSEQ multiplex PCR; TCRdb's copy has only in-frame clones and leaves some out. The table shows approximately 120,000 clones, with more than 80% occurring only once. The sequencing used peripheral blood, collected 28 days after the second AZD1222 dose. The source is an adult who received the AZD1222 COVID-19 vaccine. Both conserved end residues are part of each CDR3. Size tells how often a clone was seen (once, few, many) or the class of an expanded clone, and some rows leave it out.

clone size	J gene	V gene	CDR3 protein
.	TRBJ2-1	TRBV24-1	CATSAHLGGARGNNEQFF
.	TRBJ2-3	TRBV7-2	CASSFLLSTDTQYF
once	TRBJ2-1	TRBV5-6	CASSLNPDYNEQFF
.	TRBJ1-1	TRBV5-1	CASSLVGGNTEAFF
.	TRBJ2-5	TRBV9	CASSVREETQYF
.	TRBJ2-3	TRBV10-3	CAIKGVVGTDTQYF
.	TRBJ1-2	TRBV3-1/TRBV3-2	CASSLSDTANYGYTF
.	TRBJ1-1	TRBV7-9	CASSYTQGAYTEAFF
.	TRBJ2-3	TRBV7-3	CASSHGNSAGDTQYF
.	TRBJ2-1	TRBV9	CASSVGRNYNEQFF
.	TRBJ1-3	TRBV7-2	CASSFSNSGNTIYF
.	TRBJ2-3	TRBV29-1	CSVSFGLDTQYF
.	TRBJ2-2	TRBV5-4	CATSWGANTGELFF
.	TRBJ2-1	TRBV11-3	CASSPPITGRNSEQFF
.	TRBJ2-7	TRBV19	CASSADERVYEQYF
once	TRBJ2-3	TRBV6-5	CASSPTGVFTDTQYF
.	TRBJ2-1	TRBV4-1	CASSQEGLVLSEQFF
.	TRBJ1-6	TRBV6-1	CASSESPNSPLHF
once	TRBJ1-2	TRBV7-9	CASSLGQGFYGYTF
.	TRBJ1-4	TRBV4-1	CASSQDPRRMANEKLFF
.	TRBJ1-5	TRBV2	CASSESAPSPQHF
.	TRBJ2-3	TRBV19	CASSIGSEDTQYF
.	TRBJ1-1	TRBV5-1	CASSLTANTEAFF
.	TRBJ2-2	TRBV5-1	CASSSYRGANTGELFF
.	TRBJ1-4	TRBV5-1	CASSSDGVYEKLFF
few	TRBJ2-6	TRBV28	CASRTTPSSGANVLTF
.	TRBJ1-2	TRBV19	CASSRGDRGHNGYTF
.	TRBJ1-5	TRBV19	CASEPRDRNSNQPQHF
once	TRBJ2-2	TRBV7-2	CASSRGLAVGELFF
.	TRBJ2-2	TRBV21-1	CASTAPRGSPNTGELFF
few	TRBJ1-3	TRBV7-8	CASSLGDAASSGNTIYF
.	TRBJ1-4	TRBV11-2	CASSLGVGTVDEKLFF